These 32 T cell receptor beta chains were sequenced from one sample in a study of blood T cell repertoires in COVID-19. Assay: immunoSEQ multiplex PCR; the TCRdb copy retains only in-frame clones and omits some. The sample has about 290,000 clones, roughly 86% seen once. Material: peripheral blood. The source is a woman under 40 with COVID-19, enrolled during active disease.

This chain uses TRBV19 with TRBJ1-5; no definite D call. The length of the CDR3 is 16 residues. The germline CDR1 and CDR2 sequences are LNHDA and SQIVND (reference sequence). Trimming took off 3 bases at V and 3 bases at J, with 15 bases between the two ends. CDR3 sequence reads: CASSILAGLSNQPQHF. CDR3 sequence (DNA): TGTGCCAGTAGTATTTTGGCAGGCCTTTCCAATCAGCCCCAGCATTTT. Together with reference TRBV19 and TRBJ1-5, the CDR3 gives the full variable domain: DGGITQSPKYLFRKEGQNVTLSCEQNLNHDAMYWYRQDPGQGLRLIYYSQIVNDFQKGDIAEGYSVSREKKESFPLTVTSAQKNPTAFYLCASSILAGLSNQPQHFGDGTRLSIL.

The V gene is TRBV5-1, the J gene TRBJ1-1; a weak D match, TRBD1 (5 bases). V lost 2 bases and J 1 base, leaving 9 bases between the germline ends. Germline V gene data show CDR1 as SGHRS and CDR2 as YFSETQ. The CDR3 sequence is 14 residues long. The CDR3, as DNA: TGCGCCAGCAGCTTTGGCCAGGGGAACACTGAAGCTTTCTTT. It is translated as CASSFGQGNTEAFF.

The rearrangement joins TRBV6-5 to TRBJ2-7, with D possibly matching TRBD2 (6 bases). This CDR3 is built from 15 residues. V was pared by 3 bases and J by 4 bases, with 16 bases between. CDR1 is MNHEY, CDR2 SVGAGI, per germline. CDR3 DNA sequence: TGTGCCAGCAGTTATGGAGAGACTAGGGGATACGAGCAGTACTTC. The encoded protein is CASSYGETRGYEQYF.

This rearrangement joins TRBV10-1 to TRBJ2-1; D gene uncertain. Trimming shortened V by 5 bases and J by 7 bases, and 9 bases separated the two germline ends. CDR3 length: 12 amino acids. Germline CDR1 is WNHNN and CDR2 is SYGVQD (reference sequence). In DNA form, the CDR3 reads TGCGCCAGCAGTATAAATCGGAATGAGCAGTTCTTC. Translated: CASSINRNEQFF.

V usage is TRBV28 and J usage is TRBJ1-1, with D maybe TRBD1 (6 bases). The V gene lost 5 bases and the J gene lost 11 bases, with 24 bases spanning the gap. Germline values: CDR1 MDHEN, CDR2 SYDVKM. The CDR3 has 15 amino acids. CDR3 protein: CASSPSPGASRKAFF. DNA of the CDR3: TGTGCCAGCAGTCCAAGCCCAGGGGCGAGTAGGAAGGCTTTCTTT.

The chain links TRBV5-1 to TRBJ1-2; TRBD1 might be the D (6 bases). This CDR3 is 15 amino acids long. V was clipped by 0 bases and J by 2 bases, with 11 bases between them. Germline-derived CDR1 and CDR2 are SGHRS and YFSETQ. The CDR3 loop reads CASSLAGQGNYGYTF. The CDR3 region has the DNA TGCGCCAGCAGCTTGGCCGGGCAGGGGAACTATGGCTACACCTTC.

The chain combines TRBV5-4 with TRBJ1-2, with unresolved D. V was shortened by 0 bases and J by 7 bases, with 7 bases between the two germline ends. The CDR3 spans 12 residues. CDR1 and CDR2 (germline): SGHNT, YYREEE (reference sequence). The CDR3 DNA follows: TGTGCCAGCAGCTTGGGCGGCCTTGGCTACACCTTC. Residues: CASSLGGLGYTF. The full variable domain, completed using reference TRBV5-4 and TRBJ1-2, is ETGVTQSPTHLIKTRGQQVTLRCSSQSGHNTVSWYQQALGQGPQFIFQYYREEENGRGNFPPRFSGLQFPNYSSELNVNALELDDSALYLCASSLGGLGYTFGSGTRLTVV.

The rearrangement links TRBV5-1 to TRBJ2-7; possible D gene TRBD2, 5 bases. The CDR3 has 14 amino acids. The germline V gene has CDR1 SGHRS and CDR2 YFSETQ. V lost 2 bases, J lost 4 bases, and 13 bases lay in between. CDR3 protein: CASSLARELYEQYF. The CDR3, as DNA: TGCGCCAGCAGCTTAGCGAGGGAATTATACGAGCAGTACTTC.

The V call is TRBV10-2, the J call TRBJ2-5; D possibly corresponds to TRBD2 (5 bases). Germline V gives CDR1 WSHSY, CDR2 SAAADI. The CDR3 runs to 17 residues. Deletions cut 6 bases from V and 5 bases from J, with 25 bases between. CDR3 DNA sequence: TGCGCCAGCAGAGTAGTATCGGGCCCCAGAGGGTGGGAGACCCAGTACTTC. Encoded protein: CASRVVSGPRGWETQYF.

DNA of the CDR3: TGTGCCAGCAGTCAGGACAGGAATAATTCACCCCTCCACTTT. Residues: CASSQDRNNSPLHF. V is TRBV27 and J is TRBJ1-6, with 7 bases aligning to TRBD1. Germline V gene lookup returns CDR1 MNHEY and CDR2 SMNVEV (reference sequence). The CDR3 has 14 amino acids. V lost 5 bases and J lost 5; bases outside the gene matches: 3.

The rearrangement uses TRBV6-6 and TRBJ2-2; D is possibly TRBD2 (6 bases). The CDR3 loop spans 14 amino acids. Trimming pared 5 bases from V and 3 bases from J, leaving 10 bases between. Germline-derived CDR1 and CDR2 are MNHNY and SVGAGI (reference sequence). DNA of the CDR3: TGTGCCAGCAGTCCGGGACTCTACACCGGGGAGCTGTTTTTT. Amino acids: CASSPGLYTGELFF.

The chain carries TRBV5-1 and TRBJ2-7, with 10 positions matching TRBD2. CDR1 is SGHRS, CDR2 YFSETQ, per germline. J was trimmed by 1 base and V by 4 bases; bases with no gene match: 11. This CDR3 is 17 amino acids long. The CDR3 is CASSPDPRTSGSYEQYF. The CDR3, as DNA: TGCGCCAGCAGCCCCGATCCCCGGACTAGCGGATCCTACGAGCAGTACTTC.

This chain joins TRBV2 and TRBJ2-7, with TRBD2 as a possible D gene (5 bases). V was shortened by 7 bases and J by 4 bases, with 8 bases between the two germline ends. Germline V CDR1 and CDR2: SNHLY, FYNNEI. The CDR3 totals 11 residues. The CDR3 is CASKREYEQYF. The CDR3 DNA reads as TGTGCCAGCAAGAGGGAGTACGAGCAGTACTTC. The whole variable domain, filled in from reference TRBV2 and TRBJ2-7, reads EPEVTQTPSHQVTQMGQEVILRCVPISNHLYFYWYRQILGQKVEFLVSFYNNEISEKSEIFDDQFSVERPDGSNFTLKIRSTKLEDSAMYFCASKREYEQYFGPGTRLTVT.

This clone was observed a handful of times. Other DNA sequences in the sample encode the same CDR3. The V call is TRBV5-1, the J call TRBJ1-3, with D hard to call. Germline-derived CDR1 and CDR2 are SGHRS and YFSETQ. The CDR3 covers 14 residues. V gave up 0 bases and J gave up 0 bases, with 4 bases separating them. CDR3 DNA sequence: TGCGCCAGCAGCTTGGCTAGCTCTGGAAACACCATATATTTT. Residues: CASSLASSGNTIYF.

The gene calls are TRBV6-2 or TRBV6-3 and TRBJ1-1; 10 positions agree with TRBD1. Germline CDR1 is MNHEY and CDR2 is SVGEGT. Germline trimming cut 6 bases from V and 4 bases from J; bases unmatched to any gene: 14. The CDR3 is made up of 17 amino acids. CDR3 loop: CASSLSPGQGRGTEAFF. The CDR3 DNA is TGTGCCAGCAGCCTCTCCCCGGGACAGGGGCGAGGCACTGAAGCTTTCTTT.

This clone was observed a few times. The chain couples TRBV19 to TRBJ1-3; D unresolved. This CDR3 contains 11 residues. Germline V gene sequence: CDR1 LNHDA, CDR2 SQIVND (reference sequence). Trimming took 10 bases from V and 4 from J, leaving 8 bases between them. CDR3 sequence reads: CATFPGNTIYF. The CDR3 coding sequence is TGTGCCACCTTTCCGGGAAACACCATATATTTT.

V gene TRBV20-1 combines with J gene TRBJ1-2, with D uncertain. Trimming cost V 6 bases and J 8 bases, with 13 bases left between them. Germline V gene lookup returns CDR1 DFQATT and CDR2 SNEGSKA (reference sequence). The CDR3 is 11 amino acids. CDR3 DNA: TGCAGTGCCCATGAGGTTGGAGGCTACACCTTC. The encoded protein is CSAHEVGGYTF.

V is TRBV13 and J is TRBJ2-7, with 7 bases matching TRBD2. The junction had 3 bases not matched to a gene; V was cut back by 5 bases and J by 2 bases. The CDR3 is made up of 13 amino acids. Per the germline V gene, CDR1 is PRHDT and CDR2 is FYEKMQ (reference sequence). The DNA of the CDR3 is TGTGCCAGCAGCCCGCTAGCGGCCTACGAGCAGTACTTC. Its protein product is CASSPLAAYEQYF.

The rearrangement joins TRBV24-1 to TRBJ1-2; a weak D match, TRBD1 (5 bases). CDR3 length: 14 residues. Trimming took 4 bases from V and 1 from J, leaving 9 bases between them. Per germline, CDR1 KGHDR and CDR2 SFDVKD. The CDR3 DNA sequence: TGTGCCACCAGTGACAGGACATTTAACTATGGCTACACCTTC. Encoded protein: CATSDRTFNYGYTF.

J is TRBJ1-5 and V is TRBV6-6, with a weak D call TRBD1 (6 bases). CDR1 is MNHNY, CDR2 SVGAGI, per germline (reference sequence). Trimming took off 5 bases at V and 7 bases at J, with 18 bases between the two ends. This CDR3 is 15 amino acids long. This chain's CDR3 is CASSTGGQAGQPQHF. The DNA for the CDR3 is TGTGCCAGCAGTACCGGGGGGCAGGCAGGCCAGCCCCAGCATTTT.

This rearrangement joins TRBV9 to TRBJ1-1, with D possibly matching TRBD1 (6 bases). The V and J ends lost 4 bases and 1 base respectively, with 8 bases between them. The germline gives CDR1 SGDLS, CDR2 YYNGEE. This CDR3 has 13 residues. Written as DNA, the CDR3 is TGTGCCAGCAGCCTGGGACAGAACACTGAAGCTTTCTTT. Protein: CASSLGQNTEAFF. Full variable domain (outside the CDR3, taken from reference TRBV9 and TRBJ1-1): DSGVTQTPKHLITATGQRVTLRCSPRSGDLSVYWYQQSLDQGLQFLIQYYNGEERAKGNILERFSAQQFPDLHSELNLSSLELGDSALYFCASSLGQNTEAFFGQGTRLTVV.

V gene TRBV6-5 combines with J gene TRBJ1-2; the D gene is possibly TRBD1 (6 bases). Germline CDR1 reads MNHEY; CDR2 reads SVGAGI. The CDR3 runs to 15 residues. Trimming pared 6 bases from V and 5 bases from J, leaving 19 bases between. CDR3 DNA sequence: TGTGCCAGCAGCGTGATCGGGACACTAGGATATGGCTACACCTTC. Translating gives CASSVIGTLGYGYTF.

The chain employs TRBV27 and TRBJ2-7; TRBD1 aligns across 9 bases. This CDR3 contains 14 residues. Germline V gene sequence: CDR1 MNHEY, CDR2 SMNVEV (reference sequence). The V gene end was trimmed by 7 bases and the J gene end by 5 bases; junction bases not matched to a gene: 9. DNA of the CDR3: TGTGCCAGCACGTTCACAGGGGGCGTCGACGAGCAGTACTTC. Translation: CASTFTGGVDEQYF.

This clone showed up just a few times. The chain links TRBV7-6 to TRBJ2-2; 8 bases align to TRBD1. Germline V gene lookup returns CDR1 SGHVS and CDR2 FNYEAQ. The CDR3 is made up of 17 amino acids. The V gene end was trimmed by 5 bases and the J gene end by 0 bases; junction bases not matched to a gene: 8. The CDR3 sequence is CASSEFRDRPNTGELFF. The CDR3 DNA reads as TGTGCCAGCAGCGAATTCCGGGACAGGCCGAACACCGGGGAGCTGTTTTTT.

This sequence joins TRBV20-1 and TRBJ2-5; D call uncertain. The V and J ends lost 6 bases and 5 bases respectively, with 4 bases between them. The CDR3 has 9 residues. Germline assignment: CDR1 DFQATT and CDR2 SNEGSKA (reference sequence). CDR3 DNA: TGCAGTGCCGGGGAGACCCAGTACTTC. It specifies CSAGETQYF.

This chain joins TRBV5-4 and TRBJ1-1, with 7 positions matching TRBD1. The J segment lost 4 bases and the V segment lost 1 base, leaving 1 base of the junction unmatched. The CDR3 extends over 13 amino acids. Germline V gene data show CDR1 as SGHNT and CDR2 as YYREEE (reference sequence). CDR3 bases: TGTGCCAGCAGCTTGAGGGGGCCCACTGAAGCTTTCTTT. Translated, it gives CASSLRGPTEAFF.

V gene TRBV6-6 combines with J gene TRBJ1-3; D not certain. The CDR3 is 15 residues long. Germline CDR1 reads MNHNY; CDR2 reads SVGAGI (reference sequence). Trimming cost V 0 bases and J 7 bases, with 13 bases left between them. The CDR3 here is CASSYSEAVRNTIYF. In DNA, the CDR3 is TGTGCCAGCAGTTACTCGGAGGCAGTACGGAACACCATATATTTT.

Ten or more counts support this clone. The chain's CDR3 is CASSIYGYSNQPQHF. For the CDR3, the DNA is TGTGCCAGTAGTATTTACGGTTATAGCAATCAGCCCCAGCATTTT. V is TRBV19 and J is TRBJ1-5, with D unclear. V lost 3 bases to trimming and J lost 0 bases, with 9 bases between them. From germline, CDR1 is LNHDA and CDR2 SQIVND (reference sequence). This CDR3 spans 15 amino acids.

The gene calls are TRBV30 and TRBJ1-2; TRBD1 agrees at 7 bases. The V and J ends lost 4 bases and 0 bases, in that order; junction bases with no gene match: 2. This CDR3 has 13 amino acids. Germline-derived CDR1 and CDR2 are GTSNPN and SVGIG (reference sequence). Here the CDR3 reads CAWKGAANYGYTF. The CDR3 DNA is TGTGCCTGGAAGGGGGCAGCTAACTATGGCTACACCTTC.

Regarding this clone: The junction differs from germline at one of its ends, possibly a read error. J is TRBJ1-1 and V is TRBV6-5; D uncertain. CDR1 is MNHEY, CDR2 SVGAGI, per germline. CDR3 length equals 16 residues. In nucleotides, the CDR3 is TGTGCCAGCAATTACAGACCGGTTAAAGCGTACACTGAAGCTTTCTTT. This encodes CASNYRPVKAYTEAFF.

This chain joins TRBV19 and TRBJ2-7; tentatively, D is TRBD2 (6 bases). This CDR3 is 13 amino acids long. Per germline, CDR1 LNHDA and CDR2 SQIVND (reference sequence). V was clipped by 5 bases and J by 3 bases, with 11 bases between them. In DNA form, the CDR3 reads TGTGCCAGTAGTGCGGGACTCCACTACGAGCAGTACTTC. This encodes CASSAGLHYEQYF.

This chain connects TRBV19 to TRBJ2-7, with TRBD2 as a possible D gene (6 bases). Germline V gives CDR1 LNHDA, CDR2 SQIVND (reference sequence). Deletions cut 10 bases from V and 1 base from J, with 17 bases between. The CDR3 contains 14 residues. CDR3 loop: CATAGGPFSYEQYF. The CDR3 DNA follows: TGTGCCACCGCTGGAGGGCCTTTTTCCTACGAGCAGTACTTC.